This TCR beta chain was documented in a study of cytomegalovirus exposure and HLA in healthy donors (dated 2017 in TCRdb). In terms of the full investigation: According to an earlier analysis of 587 of the donors, about 179 million T cells yielded 95 million to 140 million unique TCR beta sequences and 276 Gb of sequence data. Roughly 300 gigabases of sequencing data and around 80 million unique TCR sequences made up an early release that covered approximately 650 HLA-typed donors. Of the approximately 400 genotyped donors, around 81% fell in the genetic ancestry cluster associated with self-reported Caucasian donors. The study aimed to test whether signatures of past pathogen exposure could be identified by cataloging public T cell receptors. The T cell repertoires of 700 or so subjects were profiled by immunosequencing and related to cytomegalovirus serostatus. A separate validation cohort of over a hundred different subjects was used in addition to the 666-subject first cohort. High-throughput TCR immunosequencing, statistical association of individual TCRs with disease status, and machine learning were combined to predict cytomegalovirus infection status. A later analysis re-examined previously published TCR beta repertoires from roughly 650 donors and added high-resolution HLA genotyping to investigate patterns of TCR occurrence. The later analysis used no new phenotypic data to find candidate immune exposures, relying instead on TCR beta sequences and their occurrence across donors. To decide whether each TCR beta V gene segment behaved as functional or pseudogenic, an earlier analysis of approximately 600 of the donors relied on high-throughput TCR beta sequencing. Donor age, sex, ethnicity and CMV serostatus were collected together with the repertoire data. Genome-wide SNP genotypes for about 55% of the roughly 670 donors were used in a later genetic analysis, which treated that subset as a discovery cohort. All discovery cohort repertoires had been generated using a single sequencing platform. Class I and class II HLA loci were covered by the typing at four-digit resolution. The number of typed donors differed by locus: 629-630 for A, B, C, DRB1 and DQB1; some 540 for DQA1; roughly 600 for DPA1; and 450 to 480 for DPB1. Because of strong linkage in the cohort, four or five DR-DQ haplotypes were treated as single units for association and clustering. Across 398 genotyped donors of the cohort, an average of roughly 230,000 unique TCR beta nucleotide sequences per donor were sequenced, and approximately 17% of those sequences were non-productive. Broader findings and caveats from the paper: Because counts were too low, more than 15 rarely observed V segments, including chromosome 9 orphons, were excluded from the earlier analysis of some 540 of the donors. According to a later analysis, parvovirus B19, influenza, CMV and Epstein-Barr virus appeared linked to several top co-occurrence clusters. V-gene and J-gene trimming of TCR beta chains was associated with a missense DCLRE1C variant in a later genetic analysis, and the association was replicated in an independent cohort. The presence/absence analyses assumed that sequencing depth was roughly uniform across donors, and that assumption may not be true. Because HLA typing was unavailable for some donors at each locus, only the typed subset was used in association tests. A later genetic analysis reported fewer N-insertions in productive TCRs among donors in an Asian-associated ancestry cluster than the approximately 670-donor mean. When HLA alleles, especially DR and DQ, strongly co-occurred, attributing TCR associations to individual alleles was difficult. The authors suggested that the approach could potentially be generalized to other disease states and immunological phenotypes. In this cohort, only TCR beta chains were sequenced, and detectable features were limited by the absence of alpha or paired-chain data. In vitro tests confirmed that a few of the cytomegalovirus-associated TCR beta chains recognize cytomegalovirus antigens. A later analysis found that TCR association rates varied across HLA loci, with DRB1 alleles showing the most associated TCRs and HLA-C alleles the fewest. In an earlier analysis of around 600 of the donors, most TCR beta V segments appeared in productive rearrangements about 87% or about 30% of the time, broadly matching IMGT annotations. A later analysis associated 15,000 to 20,000 TCR beta sequences with specific HLA alleles at a false discovery rate of 0.05. In the study, around 150 TCR beta chains were listed as associated with cytomegalovirus. A cluster of highly shared sequence variants was judged likely to be a technical artifact of the sequencing pipeline. Immune exposure information for the cohort was limited to CMV serostatus. According to a later analysis, most CMV-associated TCR beta chains appeared to be HLA-restricted, and the HLA associations seemed to be driven largely by CMV exposure. Compared with equally common non-associated chains, HLA-associated TCR beta chains in a later analysis were more clonally expanded and had lower generation probabilities. Linkage disequilibrium might explain the correlated functional status among segregating V segments, but an unknown experimental factor could not be excluded. Cytomegalovirus status was reported to be diagnosed by the classifier with high specificity and sensitivity in both the original and validation cohorts. A further reported finding was that TCR beta sequences accurately predicted the HLA-A and HLA-B alleles for most subjects in the first cohort. While some public TCRs were present in many individuals, most TCR sequences turned up only very rarely across donors.

Library preparation used the immunoSEQ multiplex PCR assay. The multiplex PCR relied on a mix of 60 forward primers for TCR Vbeta segments and 13 reverse primers for TCR Jbeta segments. Amplification of the CDR3 region of rearranged TCR beta genes was performed with a multiplex PCR assay on genomic DNA. The Illumina HiSeq System was used to sequence the amplified TCR beta libraries as 87-base-pair reads. The study's processing was this. In a later analysis, some 80 million unique TCR beta chains were counted across the 650 to 700 repertoires, and around 10 million of these chains were shared by at least two donors. A nearest-neighbor algorithm error-corrected the raw reads and collapsed the reads into unique sequences, merging closely related sequences to remove PCR and sequencing errors. To assign V, D and J gene segments, CDR3 sequences were aligned to IMGT reference sequences. For a sequence to be retained, at least a six-nucleotide match to both a V gene segment and a J gene segment was required. Rearrangements were called productive when the CDR3 lacked stop codons and stayed in frame with V and J; all others were non-productive. Following IMGT convention, CDR3 was defined as the stretch from the second conserved V-encoded cysteine up to the conserved J-encoded phenylalanine. In an earlier analysis of 500 to 650 of the donors, sequences lacking an unambiguous match to a single V gene segment were excluded. An earlier analysis of 550 to 650 of the donors classified V segments as functional when productive rearrangements were above 56.7% and as segregating when the standard deviation between donors was above 5%. To diagnose cytomegalovirus status from the catalog of TCR beta chain sequences, a statistical classification framework was built. V and J gene assignment, in a later analysis, came from comparing TCR nucleotide sequences with IMGT/GENE-DB human TR gene sequences. A later analysis assigned CDR3 sequences and most-parsimonious VDJ recombination scenarios with the TCRdist pipeline. A later analysis defined each TCR beta chain by its CDR3 amino acid sequence plus V-gene family, and excluded reads lacking a unique V-gene family. To address suspected cross-contamination and a sequencing artifact, a later analysis removed under 600 highly shared, low-generation-probability nucleotide sequences. A later analysis calculated a clonal expansion index for each public chain from normalized within-repertoire ranks of inferred template counts. In a later analysis, generation probabilities were computed using a VDJ recombination model fitted to out-of-frame rearrangements, and the results were checked against IGoR. A later analysis scored TCR-TCR, TCR-HLA and TCR-CMV co-occurrence with hypergeometric tests, applying a repertoire-size bias correction to TCR pairs. To estimate false discovery rates, a later analysis permuted the HLA or CMV assignments 20 times. A later analysis grouped co-occurring TCRs with DBSCAN, adding TCRdist sequence similarity when clustering within HLA-allele-positive subsets. Repertoires with fewer than 30,000 or more than 120,000 public chains were left out of co-occurrence clustering, as were four to six repertoires with anomalous nucleotide sharing. The immuneACCESS repertoire file appears here via TCRdb, limited to in-frame rearrangements. These files lack a portion of the clones; in checked studies, under half of the deficit traces to unresolved V genes, and the cause of the others is not known. Clone size and the V and J calls come from that table; the DNA yielded D and trimming. This sample holds some 150,000 clones; 70% to 85% were observed only once. The ten largest clonotypes hold roughly 2.1% of the sample.

In total, more than 500 healthy bone marrow donors made up the cohort. At the time of sampling, every cohort member was nominally healthy, though immune exposures that went unrecorded were likely present. The donor tested CMV seronegative, placing the donor among the roughly 350 seronegative members of the cohort. A peripheral blood sample was provided by each donor, and peripheral blood mononuclear cells were used for TCR beta sequencing. The Qiagen DNeasy Blood Extraction Kit was used to extract genomic DNA from the blood cell samples. A note on this clone: The specificity of this receptor is unknown. The sample holds no much larger clone one base away, and base qualities are not on file.

What was sequenced was PBMCs. The TCR sequence derives from a woman in her forties in good health and CMV-seronegative.

The CDR3 protein: CASSGSGLQETQYF. The DNA sequence is TGTGCCAGCAGCGGATCGGGACTCCAAGAGACCCAGTACTTC. The rearranged chain carries TRBV11-2 and TRBJ2-5; 6 matching bases give a weak D call of TRBD2. CDR3 length: 14 amino acids, cysteine to phenylalanine. The CDR3 DNA has 42 bases and is translated from base 1. V sheds 5 bases and J sheds 1 base, leaving 11 bases between their ends. CDR1 and CDR2 are drawn from the germline V gene: SGHAT, FQNNGV.